Listed below are T cell receptor beta chains from one sample, sequenced in a study of shared T cell receptors in the human thymus. Profiled with immunoSEQ multiplex PCR; TCRdb holds only in-frame clones, not every one. The table has approximately 400,000 clones, roughly 94% seen once. Sequences were obtained from thymocytes. The receptors were gathered from a human donor. CDR3s include the opening cysteine and the closing phenylalanine or tryptophan. D genes are given only for firm matches. Clone size is not always given. Where it is, it says once, few, many or a class for expanded clones.

v_gene: TRBV5-1
j_gene: TRBJ2-5
abundance: -
d_gene: -
len: 14
CDR3aa: CASSLGELEETQYF
CDR3nt: TGCGCCAGCAGCTTGGGGGAACTCGAAGAGACCCAGTACTTC

v_gene: TRBV19
j_gene: TRBJ1-2
abundance: -
d_gene: TRBD1
len: 14
CDR3aa: CASFGQGINYGYTF
CDR3nt: TGTGCCAGTTTTGGACAGGGTATTAACTATGGCTACACCTTC

v_gene: TRBV29-1
j_gene: TRBJ2-2
abundance: -
d_gene: TRBD1
len: 11
CDR3aa: CSVEMGQGLFF
CDR3nt: TGCAGCGTTGAGATGGGACAGGGGTTGTTTTTT

v_gene: TRBV5-5
j_gene: TRBJ1-5
abundance: once
d_gene: -
len: 16
CDR3aa: CASSLARNYSNQPQHF
CDR3nt: TGTGCCAGCAGCTTGGCGCGCAATTATAGCAATCAGCCCCAGCATTTT

v_gene: TRBV2
j_gene: TRBJ2-5
abundance: -
d_gene: TRBD2
len: 17
CDR3aa: CASSEVRGLESQETQYF
CDR3nt: TGTGCCAGCAGTGAAGTTCGGGGACTAGAGTCGCAAGAGACCCAGTACTTC

v_gene: TRBV7-2
j_gene: TRBJ2-7
abundance: -
d_gene: TRBD2
len: 15
CDR3aa: CASSLGLAGGLEQYF
CDR3nt: TGTGCCAGCAGCCTAGGACTAGCGGGAGGCCTCGAGCAGTACTTC

v_gene: TRBV30
j_gene: TRBJ1-2
abundance: -
d_gene: -
len: 15
CDR3aa: CAWKRNGGRVVGYTF
CDR3nt: TGTGCCTGGAAGAGGAACGGGGGACGGGTGGTTGGCTACACCTTC

v_gene: TRBV6-1
j_gene: TRBJ2-7
abundance: -
d_gene: TRBD2
len: 11
CDR3aa: CAILGGDEQYF
CDR3nt: TGTGCCATCCTGGGGGGGGACGAGCAGTACTTC

v_gene: TRBV29-1
j_gene: TRBJ1-4
abundance: -
d_gene: TRBD1
len: 12
CDR3aa: CSVLQGNEKLFF
CDR3nt: TGCAGCGTTCTACAGGGGAATGAAAAACTGTTTTTT

v_gene: TRBV28
j_gene: TRBJ2-3
abundance: -
d_gene: TRBD2
len: 16
CDR3aa: CASSPSSGRASDTQYF
CDR3nt: TGTGCCAGCAGCCCCTCTAGCGGGAGAGCTTCAGATACGCAGTATTTT

v_gene: TRBV30
j_gene: TRBJ2-7
abundance: -
d_gene: -
len: 15
CDR3aa: CAWSRRQGGSYEQYF
CDR3nt: TGTGCCTGGAGTCGGAGACAGGGAGGCTCCTACGAGCAGTACTTC

v_gene: TRBV19
j_gene: TRBJ1-2
abundance: -
d_gene: TRBD1
len: 15
CDR3aa: CASSTGQEYNYGYTF
CDR3nt: TGTGCCAGTAGCACGGGACAGGAATATAACTATGGCTACACCTTC

v_gene: TRBV5-6
j_gene: TRBJ1-1
abundance: -
d_gene: TRBD1
len: 17
CDR3aa: CASSEGHSDRAGTEAFF
CDR3nt: TGTGCCAGCAGCGAGGGCCATTCCGACAGGGCTGGCACTGAAGCTTTCTTT

v_gene: TRBV5-6
j_gene: TRBJ2-1
abundance: -
d_gene: TRBD1
len: 15
CDR3aa: CASSLDRGSYNEQFF
CDR3nt: TGTGCCAGCAGCTTAGACAGGGGGTCCTACAATGAGCAGTTCTTC

v_gene: TRBV5-1
j_gene: TRBJ2-1
abundance: -
d_gene: -
len: 14
CDR3aa: CASSSGDLLDEQFF
CDR3nt: TGCGCCAGCAGCTCGGGAGATCTTCTAGATGAGCAGTTCTTC

v_gene: TRBV27
j_gene: TRBJ2-2
abundance: -
d_gene: -
len: 15
CDR3aa: CASRERVRNTGELFF
CDR3nt: TGTGCCAGCAGGGAGCGGGTGCGAAACACCGGGGAGCTGTTTTTT

v_gene: TRBV9
j_gene: TRBJ1-1
abundance: -
d_gene: TRBD1
len: 15
CDR3aa: CASSVLPDRETEAFF
CDR3nt: TGTGCCAGCAGCGTGCTACCGGACAGGGAGACTGAAGCTTTCTTT

v_gene: TRBV7-3
j_gene: TRBJ2-7
abundance: few
d_gene: TRBD2
len: 20
CDR3aa: CASSLRGGLEKRETSYEQYF
CDR3nt: TGTGCCAGCAGCTTACGGGGTGGACTTGAAAAGCGGGAGACCTCCTACGAGCAGTACTTC

v_gene: TRBV9
j_gene: TRBJ2-7
abundance: -
d_gene: -
len: 17
CDR3aa: CASSVGPEGGRTGEQYF
CDR3nt: TGTGCCAGCAGCGTAGGCCCTGAGGGGGGGAGAACCGGCGAGCAGTACTTC

v_gene: TRBV27
j_gene: TRBJ1-5
abundance: -
d_gene: TRBD1
len: 14
CDR3aa: CASSETGGNQPQHF
CDR3nt: TGTGCCAGCAGCGAGACAGGGGGCAATCAGCCCCAGCATTTT

v_gene: TRBV30
j_gene: TRBJ1-2
abundance: -
d_gene: TRBD1
len: 14
CDR3aa: CAWANRGLNYGYTF
CDR3nt: TGTGCCTGGGCCAACAGGGGGCTCAACTATGGCTACACCTTC

v_gene: TRBV20-1
j_gene: TRBJ2-3
abundance: -
d_gene: -
len: 9
CDR3aa: CGTTDTQYF
CDR3nt: TGCGGGACCACAGATACGCAGTATTTT

v_gene: TRBV28
j_gene: TRBJ1-2
abundance: -
d_gene: TRBD1
len: 18
CDR3aa: CASSLPFSGGFENYGYTF
CDR3nt: TGTGCCAGCAGTCTTCCATTTTCAGGGGGTTTTGAGAACTATGGCTACACCTTC

v_gene: TRBV7-3
j_gene: TRBJ2-5
abundance: once
d_gene: TRBD1
len: 15
CDR3aa: CASSGPGQGKETQYF
CDR3nt: TGTGCCAGCAGCGGACCGGGACAGGGGAAAGAGACCCAGTACTTC

v_gene: TRBV20-1
j_gene: TRBJ1-2
abundance: -
d_gene: -
len: 11
CDR3aa: CSARVDYGYTF
CDR3nt: TGCAGTGCTAGAGTGGACTATGGCTACACCTTC

v_gene: TRBV19
j_gene: TRBJ2-3
abundance: -
d_gene: -
len: 19
CDR3aa: CASSHRDSEPGLRPDTQYF
CDR3nt: TGTGCCAGTAGCCACCGGGACAGCGAACCGGGACTACGCCCCGATACGCAGTATTTT

v_gene: TRBV14
j_gene: TRBJ1-1
abundance: -
d_gene: -
len: 16
CDR3aa: CASSQDRTEINTEAFF
CDR3nt: TGTGCCAGCAGCCAAGATAGGACAGAGATTAACACTGAAGCTTTCTTT

v_gene: TRBV11-2
j_gene: TRBJ1-4
abundance: once
d_gene: TRBD1
len: 15
CDR3aa: CASSLIGTGGEKLFF
CDR3nt: TGTGCCAGCAGCTTAATCGGGACAGGGGGGGAAAAACTGTTTTTT

v_gene: TRBV4-1
j_gene: TRBJ1-5
abundance: -
d_gene: TRBD1
len: 19
CDR3aa: CASSLFGTGGGPSNQPQHF
CDR3nt: TGCGCCAGCAGCCTTTTTGGGACAGGGGGAGGACCGAGCAATCAGCCCCAGCATTTT

v_gene: TRBV18
j_gene: TRBJ2-4
abundance: -
d_gene: -
len: 16
CDR3aa: CASSPGTPHAKNIQYF
CDR3nt: TGTGCCAGCTCACCAGGGACTCCCCACGCCAAAAACATTCAGTACTTC

v_gene: TRBV10-1
j_gene: TRBJ2-2
abundance: -
d_gene: -
len: 16
CDR3aa: CASSEPGQWNTGELFF
CDR3nt: TGCGCCAGCAGTGAGCCGGGACAATGGAACACCGGGGAGCTGTTTTTT

v_gene: TRBV5-8
j_gene: TRBJ2-7
abundance: -
d_gene: -
len: 15
CDR3aa: CASTPEGGGTYEQYF
CDR3nt: TGTGCCAGCACCCCGGAGGGGGGGGGAACCTACGAGCAGTACTTC

v_gene: TRBV28
j_gene: TRBJ2-1
abundance: once
d_gene: TRBD1
len: 19
CDR3aa: CASSLFRETGGRGYNEQFF
CDR3nt: TGTGCCAGCAGTTTATTCCGGGAGACAGGGGGCAGGGGATACAATGAGCAGTTCTTC

v_gene: TRBV7-6
j_gene: TRBJ2-3
abundance: -
d_gene: -
len: 12
CDR3aa: CASSRSTDTQYF
CDR3nt: TGTGCCAGCAGCCGCAGCACAGATACGCAGTATTTT

v_gene: TRBV7-2
j_gene: TRBJ2-7
abundance: -
d_gene: TRBD2
len: 18
CDR3aa: CASSLGLGLLATYYEQYF
CDR3nt: TGTGCCAGCAGCTTAGGTCTCGGCCTACTAGCGACCTACTACGAGCAGTACTTC

v_gene: TRBV28
j_gene: TRBJ2-2
abundance: -
d_gene: -
len: 12
CDR3aa: CASSSHTGELFF
CDR3nt: TGTGCCAGCAGCTCTCACACCGGGGAGCTGTTTTTT

v_gene: TRBV27
j_gene: TRBJ1-1
abundance: once
d_gene: -
len: 16
CDR3aa: CASSFQAEALHTEAFF
CDR3nt: TGTGCCAGCAGTTTCCAGGCCGAGGCCCTTCACACTGAAGCTTTCTTT

v_gene: TRBV28
j_gene: TRBJ1-4
abundance: -
d_gene: -
len: 16
CDR3aa: CASRARDQGRDEKLFF
CDR3nt: TGTGCCAGCAGGGCCCGGGACCAGGGAAGGGATGAAAAACTGTTTTTT

v_gene: TRBV5-1
j_gene: TRBJ2-5
abundance: once
d_gene: TRBD1
len: 15
CDR3aa: CASSLGKQGSETQYF
CDR3nt: TGCGCCAGCAGCTTGGGGAAACAGGGGTCGGAGACCCAGTACTTC

v_gene: TRBV11-3
j_gene: TRBJ1-5
abundance: -
d_gene: -
len: 17
CDR3aa: CASSFQEDKTGNQPQHF
CDR3nt: TGTGCCAGCAGCTTTCAGGAGGACAAGACGGGCAATCAGCCCCAGCATTTT

v_gene: TRBV30
j_gene: TRBJ1-5
abundance: few
d_gene: -
len: 15
CDR3aa: CAWRIGDLSNQPQHF
CDR3nt: TGTGCCTGGAGAATAGGGGACCTTAGCAATCAGCCCCAGCATTTT

v_gene: TRBV27
j_gene: TRBJ2-7
abundance: -
d_gene: -
len: 11
CDR3aa: CASSNDYEQYF
CDR3nt: TGTGCCAGCAGCAACGACTACGAGCAGTACTTC

v_gene: TRBV9
j_gene: TRBJ2-1
abundance: -
d_gene: TRBD1
len: 17
CDR3aa: CASSAPADRGSGNEQFF
CDR3nt: TGTGCCAGCAGCGCCCCAGCCGACAGGGGGAGTGGGAATGAGCAGTTCTTC

v_gene: TRBV18
j_gene: TRBJ2-2
abundance: -
d_gene: -
len: 14
CDR3aa: CASSPSEYTGELFF
CDR3nt: TGTGCCAGCTCACCATCGGAGTACACCGGGGAGCTGTTTTTT

v_gene: TRBV2
j_gene: TRBJ2-2
abundance: once
d_gene: TRBD1
len: 15
CDR3aa: CASRKGDSNTGELFF
CDR3nt: TGTGCCAGCAGGAAGGGGGACAGTAACACCGGGGAGCTGTTTTTT

v_gene: TRBV11-2
j_gene: TRBJ2-1
abundance: -
d_gene: TRBD2
len: 18
CDR3aa: CASSLPGLAGSHYNEQFF
CDR3nt: TGTGCCAGCAGCTTGCCCGGACTAGCGGGGTCCCACTACAATGAGCAGTTCTTC

v_gene: TRBV10-2
j_gene: TRBJ1-4
abundance: -
d_gene: -
len: 14
CDR3aa: CASSESPGDEKLFF
CDR3nt: TGCGCCAGCAGTGAGTCACCGGGGGATGAAAAACTGTTTTTT

v_gene: TRBV19
j_gene: TRBJ1-3
abundance: -
d_gene: -
len: 15
CDR3aa: CASSRTMSSGNTIYF
CDR3nt: TGTGCCAGTAGCCGCACCATGAGCTCTGGAAACACCATATATTTT